This is a list of T cell receptor beta chains from one sample in a study of T cell responses to AZD1222 COVID-19 vaccine. Some clones are missing from TCRdb's copy, which holds only in-frame ones; the method was immunoSEQ multiplex PCR. The profile shows approximately 220,000 clones, just over 90% of them singletons. The sample consisted of peripheral blood, taken on day 0 of MenACWY control vaccination. The receptor set was obtained from an adult in good health. The CDR3 runs from the conserved cysteine through the conserved F or W. Each record gives: D gene, V gene, J gene, CDR3 length, CDR3 protein. A D gene is named only where the DNA matches it firmly.

D: .; V: TRBV19; J: TRBJ2-1; length: 14; CDR3: CASSILAAYNEQFF
D: TRBD2; V: TRBV18; J: TRBJ2-3; length: 14; CDR3: CASSPGLGTDTQYF
D: .; V: TRBV4-3; J: TRBJ1-2; length: 17; CDR3: CASSQDRRASVAYGYTF
D: TRBD1; V: TRBV7-3; J: TRBJ2-1; length: 15; CDR3: CASSSRQGAHNEQFF
D: .; V: TRBV27; J: TRBJ2-3; length: 16; CDR3: CASSFLQGGSADTQYF
D: .; V: TRBV18; J: TRBJ2-1; length: 15; CDR3: CASSPPGRSYNEQFF
D: .; V: TRBV7-2; J: TRBJ1-3; length: 14; CDR3: CASSLDGRGNTIYF
D: .; V: TRBV2; J: TRBJ2-3; length: 15; CDR3: CASTAGAGVGDTQYF
D: .; V: TRBV19; J: TRBJ1-6; length: 15; CDR3: CASSISDRRRSPLHF
D: TRBD2; V: TRBV4-2; J: TRBJ2-3; length: 15; CDR3: CASSQLSGGTDTQYF
D: .; V: TRBV20-1; J: TRBJ2-7; length: 11; CDR3: CSATGNYEQYF
D: TRBD1; V: TRBV7-9; J: TRBJ1-1; length: 16; CDR3: CASSPDRGPLNTEAFF
D: .; V: TRBV30; J: TRBJ1-4; length: 16; CDR3: CACRGGTSPTGEKLFF
D: .; V: TRBV28; J: TRBJ2-5; length: 15; CDR3: CASSLGRGPRNTQYF
D: .; V: TRBV29-1; J: TRBJ1-2; length: 13; CDR3: CSVVGGANYGYTF
D: .; V: TRBV19; J: TRBJ2-7; length: 15; CDR3: CASTISYRVGYEQYF
D: .; V: TRBV20-1; J: TRBJ1-6; length: 15; CDR3: CSASLRSLKNSPLHF
D: .; V: TRBV3-1/TRBV3-2; J: TRBJ1-1; length: 12; CDR3: CASKTGNTEAFF
D: .; V: TRBV3-1/TRBV3-2; J: TRBJ2-1; length: 14; CDR3: CASRARGGSNEQFF
D: .; V: TRBV6-4; J: TRBJ1-6; length: 15; CDR3: CASSEESSYNSPLHF
D: TRBD1; V: TRBV11-2; J: TRBJ1-4; length: 17; CDR3: CASSPGQGRVCGEKLFF
D: .; V: TRBV3-1/TRBV3-2; J: TRBJ1-1; length: 14; CDR3: CASRSGQRTTEAFF
D: .; V: TRBV19; J: TRBJ1-5; length: 16; CDR3: CASSISGVNSNQPQHF
D: .; V: TRBV5-1; J: TRBJ1-1; length: 14; CDR3: CASSSHGVNTEAFF
D: .; V: TRBV19; J: TRBJ1-5; length: 12; CDR3: CAARGTNQPQHF
D: .; V: TRBV7-9; J: TRBJ2-1; length: 11; CDR3: CASSRYNEQFF
D: TRBD1; V: TRBV4-1; J: TRBJ2-1; length: 14; CDR3: CASSHGTGGLGQFF
D: .; V: TRBV19; J: TRBJ1-1; length: 11; CDR3: CASSRGAEAFF